This T cell receptor (beta chain) was sequenced in a study of tumor and adjacent non-tumor tissue in lung cancer. Study outcomes and limitations: Tumor tissue had significantly higher TCR diversity than normal lung.

This clonotype appeared once. Its antigen is undetermined. Mismatch with germline at one junction end may stem from a read error. RNA was extracted from bulk tissue without any cell sorting. Distant lung tissue was collected more than 3 cm away from the tumor edge. The CDR3 runs 16 residues. CDR1 and CDR2 from the germline V gene are MNHNY and SVGAGI (reference sequence). A modified ARM-PCR protocol with three rounds of nested PCR amplified TCRbeta. MiXCR was run by TCRdb on the multiplex PCR reads, yielding one entry per CDR3 protein. The profile shows some 80,000 distinct CDR3 sequences, about 77% of them singletons.

The V call is TRBV6-6, the J call TRBJ2-7; 7 bases match TRBD1. Sequenced input: distant non-tumor lung tissue. This TCR came from a woman between 50 and 59 years old with non-small cell lung cancer. The CDR3 protein is CASSLFSGQAAYERYF. The DNA for the CDR3 is TGCGCCAGCAGTCTCTTCAGCGGACAGGCGGCATACGAGCGGTACTTC.